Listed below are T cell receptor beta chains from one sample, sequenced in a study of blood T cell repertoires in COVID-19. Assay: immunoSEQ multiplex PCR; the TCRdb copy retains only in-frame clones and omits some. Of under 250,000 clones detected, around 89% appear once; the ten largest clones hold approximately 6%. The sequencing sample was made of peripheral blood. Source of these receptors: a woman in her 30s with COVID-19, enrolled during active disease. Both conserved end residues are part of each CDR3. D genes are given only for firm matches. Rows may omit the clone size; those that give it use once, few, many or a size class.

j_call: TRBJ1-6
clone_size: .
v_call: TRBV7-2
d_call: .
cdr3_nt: TGTGCCAGCAGCTCAGGGCCAAAGAGAACCCTCCACTTT
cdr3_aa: CASSSGPKRTLHF

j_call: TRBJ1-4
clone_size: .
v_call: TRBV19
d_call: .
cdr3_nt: TGTGCCAGTAGTAGTCGGGGGGCTAATGAAAAACTGTTTTTT
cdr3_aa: CASSSRGANEKLFF

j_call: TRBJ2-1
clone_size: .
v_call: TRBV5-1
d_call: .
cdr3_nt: TGCGCCAGCAGCTTTGTAGAATCCTCCTACAATGAGCAGTTCTTC
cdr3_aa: CASSFVESSYNEQFF

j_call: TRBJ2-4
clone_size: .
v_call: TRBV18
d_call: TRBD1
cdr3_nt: TGTGCCAGCTCACCACCGGGACAGGGTTTGCGGAACATTCAGTACTTC
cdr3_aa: CASSPPGQGLRNIQYF

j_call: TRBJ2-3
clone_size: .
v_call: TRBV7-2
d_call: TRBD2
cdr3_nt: TGTGCCAGCAGAAGGATAGAACTAGCGGGAGGTATAGATACGCAGTATTTT
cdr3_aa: CASRRIELAGGIDTQYF

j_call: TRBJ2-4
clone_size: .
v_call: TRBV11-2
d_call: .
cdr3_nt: TGTGCCAGCAGCTTAGCTGTGGCCAAAAACATTCAGTACTTC
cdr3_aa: CASSLAVAKNIQYF

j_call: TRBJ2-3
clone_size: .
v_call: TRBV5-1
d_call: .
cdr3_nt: TGCGCCAGCAGCTTGGAAGGACAGCCGAACGCCGGAGATACGCAGTATTTT
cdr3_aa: CASSLEGQPNAGDTQYF

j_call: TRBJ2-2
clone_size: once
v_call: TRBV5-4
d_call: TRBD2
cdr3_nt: TGTGCCAGCAGCTCCGGACTAGCGGGGGGGCCAACCGGGGAGCTGTTTTTT
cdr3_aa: CASSSGLAGGPTGELFF

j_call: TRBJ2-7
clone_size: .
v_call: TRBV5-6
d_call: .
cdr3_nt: TGTGCCAGCAGCTTGGGGACAGCTAATCACTACGAGCAGTACTTC
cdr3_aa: CASSLGTANHYEQYF

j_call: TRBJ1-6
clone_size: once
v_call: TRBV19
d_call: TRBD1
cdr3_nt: TGTGCCAGTAGTCCTTCACTGCGGGCGGGACAGAATTCACCCCTCCACTTT
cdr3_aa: CASSPSLRAGQNSPLHF

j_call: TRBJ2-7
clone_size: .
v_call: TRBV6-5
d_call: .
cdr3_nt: TGTGCCAGCAGTCAGGGGCGCCACGAGCAGTACTTC
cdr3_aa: CASSQGRHEQYF

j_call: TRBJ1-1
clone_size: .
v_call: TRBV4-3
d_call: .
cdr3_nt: TGCGCCAGCAGCCAAGACGGCAGGGAAAGTACTGAAGCTTTCTTT
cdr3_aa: CASSQDGRESTEAFF

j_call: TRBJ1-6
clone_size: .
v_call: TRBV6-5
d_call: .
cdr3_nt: TGTGCCAGCAGTTACTCCAACCGACGGGGACCCCTCCACTTT
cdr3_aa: CASSYSNRRGPLHF

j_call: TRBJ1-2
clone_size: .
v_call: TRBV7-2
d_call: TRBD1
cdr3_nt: TGTGCCAGCAGCCCCGACAGGGCTCACTATGGCTACACCTTC
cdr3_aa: CASSPDRAHYGYTF

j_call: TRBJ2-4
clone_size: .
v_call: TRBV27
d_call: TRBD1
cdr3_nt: TGTGCCAGTTCCACAGGGGGCCTTAACATTCAGTACTTC
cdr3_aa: CASSTGGLNIQYF

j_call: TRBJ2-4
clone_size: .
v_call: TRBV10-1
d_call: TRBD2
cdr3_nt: TGCGCCAGCAGTTCTAGCGGGGGACTAAACATTCAGTACTTC
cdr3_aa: CASSSSGGLNIQYF